This note documents a single T cell receptor beta chain sequence. Antigen: not known. CD4+ T cell isolation took place after 10 days of culture. The method was immunoSEQ multiplex PCR; TCRdb's version includes in-frame clones alone and lacks a portion of them. Of more than 60,000 clones listed, 55% to 75% are singletons. The data originate from a study of vaccination effects on CD4 cells after COVID-19. For the study at large: Samples were given by two convalescent patients 16 days and one week before vaccination.

There are 13 residues in the CDR3. Per the germline V gene, CDR1 is SQVTM and CDR2 is ANQGSEA. The V and J ends lost 7 bases and 7 bases, in that order; junction bases with no gene match: 7. Broader study findings: Late post-vaccination, clones induced by infection and those induced by vaccine underwent marked clonal contraction.

The input for sequencing was CD4+ T cells from PBMCs cultured without peptide, taken before COVID-19 vaccination. The receptor was isolated from a human donor who had a prior SARS-CoV-2 infection. This chain joins TRBV29-1 and TRBJ1-4; 9 bases align to TRBD1. CDR3 amino acids: CSASGQGREKLFF. The CDR3 nucleotides are TGCAGCGCGTCGGGACAGGGACGTGAAAAACTGTTTTTT. The complete variable domain, with remaining parts taken from reference TRBV29-1 and TRBJ1-4, reads SAVISQKPSRDICQRGTSLTIQCQVDSQVTMMFWYRQQPGQSLTLIATANQGSEATYESGFVIDKFPISRPNLTFSTLTVSNMSPEDSSIYLCSASGQGREKLFFGSGTQLSVL.